The present entry profiles one TCR beta chain with its context. This clonotype was counted between two and nine times. No antigen is known for it. No per-base quality is available; no much larger clone lies one base away. These data are taken from a study of response to subunit inactivated influenza vaccine listed by TCRdb under 2018. Regarding the research as a whole: The study used deep quantitative T cell receptor repertoire profiling to track responses to a trivalent subunit inactivated influenza vaccine. The full study reports these points: The authors proposed that each seasonal influenza vaccination may bring in only a limited number of new T cells.

The germline V gene gives CDR1 as MNHEY and CDR2 as SVGAGI. The CDR3, from cysteine to phenylalanine, totals 15 residues. Of all the DNA, just the CDR3 is kept, 45 bases in frame from base 1. V loses 1 base, J loses 4 bases, and the germline ends lie 13 bases apart. Library preparation was by RT-PCR. Reads for this sample came from an Illumina HiSeq 2500. TCRdb redid the processing of the public reads, applying fastp at Q25 and MiXCR, and retained in-frame beta chains. Each record represents a unique CDR3 protein, reported with the most common genes and DNA among its rows. The sample table contains roughly 550,000 distinct CDR3 sequences; only one count was recorded for around a quarter of them. Clones ranked in the top ten supply 2.8% of the sample. A further study also used this sample, focusing on T cells expressing NK-cell markers. As that second study puts it: The TCR beta cDNA libraries were made using 5'RACE template switching, a step that added both a universal primer site and unique molecular identifiers. About 8 donors provided sorted CD3+CD56+NKG2C+, CD3+CD56+NKG2C- and CD3+CD56-NKG2C+ T-cell subsets, whose TCR beta-chain repertoires were profiled. Seven of the eight sequenced donors were HCMV-seropositive and one was HCMV-seronegative. To restrict sorting to alphabetaTCR-expressing T cells, an anti-gammadeltaTCR antibody was added in several experiments. For five or six donors, the dominant CD3+CD56+NKG2C+ clonotypes were among the top 10 CD8+ clonotypes and accounted for about 1.0-8% of CD8+ T cells. Those dominant clonotypes were again the most abundant among CD3+CD56-NKG2C+ cells in a handful of donors, at roughly 25-60.1%. Whether the expanded NKG2C-expressing T cell clones were specific for HCMV antigens remained unclear. Randomly selected healthy volunteers, three men and five women, were used as the eight sequenced donors. HCMV serostatus was determined by detecting HCMV-specific IgG in serum with a commercial ELISA kit. Ficoll density gradient centrifugation was used to isolate peripheral blood mononuclear cells from blood. Magnetic immunoseparation with Miltenyi isolation kits was used to isolate CD4+ and CD8+ T cells from PBMC. cDNA synthesis was primed from the TCR beta constant segment and was followed by two successive PCR amplification steps. Libraries were sequenced as 2 x 150 bp reads on Illumina HiSeq 2000/2500, MiSeq or NextSeq. MIGEC was used to demultiplex reads and group the reads by UMI, and MiTCR was used to assemble and quantify clonotypes. To exclude erroneous sequences, any TCR cDNA sequence not supported by at least two reads was discarded. The tcR package was used for downstream repertoire analysis, and clonotypes were matched between fractions using CDR3 nucleotide sequence together with V segment. VDJmatch was used to annotate antigen specificity against VDJdb, with one amino acid substitution in CDR3 allowed.

Sequences were derived from CD4+ T cells sorted from PBMCs, sampled 12 days after vaccination. The receptor was isolated from a man between 45 and 60 years old who received an inactivated influenza vaccine. Donor details come from another sample of the same person, matched by shared clones. The V and J genes are TRBV6-5 and TRBJ1-2, with the D segment identity uncertain. The nucleotides are TGTGCCAGCAGTTACTTGGATCGCCCTATCTATGGCTACACCTTC. It codes for CASSYLDRPIYGYTF.